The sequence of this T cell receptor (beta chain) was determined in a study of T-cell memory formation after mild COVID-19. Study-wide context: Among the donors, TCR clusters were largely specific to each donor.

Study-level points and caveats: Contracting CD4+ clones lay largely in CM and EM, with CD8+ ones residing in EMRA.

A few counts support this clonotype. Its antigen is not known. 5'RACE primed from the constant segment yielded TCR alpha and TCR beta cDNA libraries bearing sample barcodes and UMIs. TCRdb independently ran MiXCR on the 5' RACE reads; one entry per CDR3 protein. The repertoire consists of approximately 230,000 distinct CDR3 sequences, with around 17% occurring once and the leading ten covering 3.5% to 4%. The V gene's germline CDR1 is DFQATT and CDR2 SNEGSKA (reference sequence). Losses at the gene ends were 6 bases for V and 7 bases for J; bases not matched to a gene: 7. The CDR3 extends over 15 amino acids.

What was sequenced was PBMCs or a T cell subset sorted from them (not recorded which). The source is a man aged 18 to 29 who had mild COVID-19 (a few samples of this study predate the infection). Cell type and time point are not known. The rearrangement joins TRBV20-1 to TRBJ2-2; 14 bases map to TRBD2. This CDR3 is CSAPTSGGAVGELFF. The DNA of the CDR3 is TGCAGTGCCCCGACTAGCGGGGGGGCCGTCGGGGAGCTGTTTTTT.